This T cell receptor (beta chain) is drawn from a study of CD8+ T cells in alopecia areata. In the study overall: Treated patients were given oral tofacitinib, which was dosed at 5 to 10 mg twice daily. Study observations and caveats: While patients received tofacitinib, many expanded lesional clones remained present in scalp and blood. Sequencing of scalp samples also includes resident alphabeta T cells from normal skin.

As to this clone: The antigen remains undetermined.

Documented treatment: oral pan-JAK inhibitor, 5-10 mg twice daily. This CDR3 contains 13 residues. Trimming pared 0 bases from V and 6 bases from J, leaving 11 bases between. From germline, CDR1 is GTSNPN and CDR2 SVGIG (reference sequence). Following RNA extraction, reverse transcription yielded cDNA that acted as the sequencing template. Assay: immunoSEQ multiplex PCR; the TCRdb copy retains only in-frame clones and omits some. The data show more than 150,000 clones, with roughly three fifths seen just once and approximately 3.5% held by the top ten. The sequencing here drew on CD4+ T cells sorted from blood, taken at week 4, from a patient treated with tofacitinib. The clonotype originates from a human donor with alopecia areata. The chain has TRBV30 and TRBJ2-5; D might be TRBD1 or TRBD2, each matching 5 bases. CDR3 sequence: CAWSVQGEKTQYF. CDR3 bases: TGTGCCTGGAGTGTACAAGGGGAGAAGACCCAGTACTTC. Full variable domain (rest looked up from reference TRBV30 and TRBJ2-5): SQTIHQWPATLVQPVGSPLSLECTVEGTSNPNLYWYRQAAGRGLQLLFYSVGIGQISSEVPQNLSASRPQDRQFILSSKKLLLSDSGFYLCAWSVQGEKTQYFGPGTRLLVL.